Described below is a single T cell receptor beta chain sequence and its context. Its recognized antigen is unknown. Base qualities are not recorded, but no much larger clone differs from it by a single base. Participants in the prospective study were enrolled through a virtual design, were aged about 18 to 100 years, and lived in approximately 25 United States geographic areas. Cohort assignment in the prospective study relied on participant-reported clinical history from a screening survey and a study questionnaire. Recovered participants in ImmuneRACE Cohort 3 were defined as having two consecutive negative NP/OP PCR tests, clearance from a healthcare professional, or resolution of symptoms. Mobile phlebotomists in the prospective study collected whole blood, serum and a nasopharyngeal or oropharyngeal swab from every participant. Prospective study participants could optionally give additional blood draws and questionnaires over an approximately 2-month period. Before DNA extraction, blood samples from the prospective study were shipped at room temperature or frozen.

This record belongs to a study of blood T cell repertoires in COVID-19 (TCRdb year 2020). Study-level background: Samples covering the acute and convalescent phases of COVID-19 were provided by collaborators in the United States, Italy and Spain. The repertoires were made available in a free public database intended to serve as a resource for research on the immune response to SARS-CoV-2. The dataset comprised deeply sampled blood TCRbeta repertoires from subjects exposed to, actively infected with, or recovered from COVID-19. The sample metadata nearly always contained a de-identified subject ID, COVID-19 status, age in years and sex. HLA class I and class II types, where available, came from metadata supplied by the sample provider rather than from assay-based typing. Samples came from the ongoing ImmuneRACE study (first 160 participants) plus 1,254 subjects from 6 global collaborators. The prospective study material was composed of cDNA or gDNA derived from T cells, B-cell-depleted T cells, or PBMCs.

Overall results and qualifications from the work: The quantity of clinical and demographic metadata differed by source and by participant and was supplied without curation.

TCRbeta CDR3 regions were amplified from genomic DNA using the immunoSEQ Assay, a bias-controlled multiplex PCR. The authors processed their data as follows. Within the assay, amplification of reference gene primers was used to estimate how many nucleated cells each sample contained. To quantify the absolute abundance of each unique TCRbeta CDR3 rearrangement, sequence reads were collapsed and filtered. For each sample, productive Simpson clonality was calculated as the square root of Simpson's diversity index over productive rearrangements. TCRdb limited this immuneACCESS table to in-frame rearrangements with V and J called. A share of clones is missing; checked studies link under half to unresolved V genes, and the rest is unexplained. V, J and clone size derive from that table, while D and trimming were established from the DNA sequence. This sample lists about 330,000 clones; more than 90% were detected once. The ten largest clones capture roughly 18% of the sample.

V ends up 8 bases short and J 9 bases short, with an unmatched junction base count of 13. The CDR1 and CDR2 encoded by the germline V gene (reference sequence) are LNHDA and SQIVND. The CDR3 spans 14 residues, from the cysteine through the phenylalanine. Here the CDR3 DNA is all that survives: 42 bases in frame from base 1. The source material was PBMCs or T cells enriched from blood (not recorded which). The chain uses TRBV19 and TRBJ2-1; 7 central bases correspond to TRBD1. The TCR sequence derives from a woman in her 30s who had recovered from COVID-19. The sequenced DNA: TGTGCCAGTCAACTGACAGGGACGCCAGGTGAGCAGTTCTTC. This sequence encodes CASQLTGTPGEQFF.